This T cell receptor (beta chain) was observed in a study of vaccination effects on CD4 cells after COVID-19. Study summary: Median timing of post-vaccine samples was 72 days after the second dose. Findings and limits, study-wide: Few convalescent patients, and no early post-infection timepoints, were available to the study.

On this clone itself: Its antigen is still unknown.

Clones were sequenced by immunoSEQ multiplex PCR, and TCRdb holds only the in-frame ones, with some missing. The data show roughly 68,000 clones, around 69% seen once. With the ViraFEST assay, the study expanded antigen-specific CD4+ T cells using viral peptide pools, then sequenced them. CD4+ T cell isolation took place after less than 13 days of culture. Participants were vaccinated with two doses of either the BNT162b2 or mRNA-1273 vaccine. Half the medium was replaced with IL-2 medium on days 3 and 7. V was cut by 1 base and J by 5 bases, with 5 bases left in between. There are 12 residues in the CDR3. Per germline, CDR1 MDHEN and CDR2 SYDVKM.

The sequence was collected from a human donor who received a COVID-19 vaccine. The material sequenced was CD4+ T cells from PBMCs cultured with HCoV-229E spike peptides, taken after COVID-19 vaccination. V gene TRBV28 combines with J gene TRBJ2-5; D ambiguous. CDR3 sequence reads: CASSLSVETQYF. CDR3 in DNA: TGTGCCAGCAGTTTATCGGTTGAGACCCAGTACTTC.